This T cell receptor (beta chain) originates from a study of identical twins. Every one of the donors was a healthy Caucasian. Study-level points and caveats: Researchers caution that invariant MAIT and iNKT cells could partly confound zero-insertion analyses. Low generation probability was overrepresented in out-of-frame alpha sequences shared by twins. Conclusions relied on cross-sectional statistical analysis, not following the same donors.

In the case of this clonotype: Its antigen is not identified.

Using its own MiXCR run on the 5' RACE reads, TCRdb lists one record per CDR3 protein. The table includes hundreds of thousands of distinct CDR3 sequences, roughly 6% detected once. Sequenced: naive T cells sorted from blood. The TCR was taken from a man between 18 and 29 years old in good health.

CDR3 nucleotide sequence: TGCGCCAGCAGCCCCGACGGACTAGCGGGAGGGCCAGGTGAGCAGTTCTTC. Protein: CASSPDGLAGGPGEQFF. This sequence joins TRBV4-1 and TRBJ2-1, with 15 bases aligning to TRBD2. Losses at the gene ends were 4 bases for V and 9 bases for J; bases not matched to a gene: 10. Germline assignment: CDR1 MGHRA and CDR2 YSYEKL. This CDR3 comprises 17 residues.